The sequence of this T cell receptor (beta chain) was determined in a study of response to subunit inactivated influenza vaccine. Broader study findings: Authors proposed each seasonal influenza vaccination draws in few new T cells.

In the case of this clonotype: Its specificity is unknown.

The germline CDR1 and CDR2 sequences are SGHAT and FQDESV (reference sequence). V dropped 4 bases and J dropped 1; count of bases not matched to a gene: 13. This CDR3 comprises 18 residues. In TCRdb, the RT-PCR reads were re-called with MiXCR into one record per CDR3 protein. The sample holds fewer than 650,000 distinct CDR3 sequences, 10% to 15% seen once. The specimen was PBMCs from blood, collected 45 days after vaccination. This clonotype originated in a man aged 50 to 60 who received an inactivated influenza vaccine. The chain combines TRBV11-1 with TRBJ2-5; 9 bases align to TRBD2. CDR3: CASSSPLGREGSQETQYF. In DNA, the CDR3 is TGTGCCAGCAGCTCCCCCTTAGGGCGGGAGGGGTCCCAAGAGACCCAGTACTTC.